This T cell receptor (beta chain) was profiled in a study of blood T cell repertoires in COVID-19. About the study: Acute and convalescent COVID-19 samples came from the United States, Italy and Spain. Sample material is recorded as cDNA or gDNA derived from T cells, B-cell-depleted T cells, or PBMCs.

Methods used by the authors: Using reference gene primer amplification, nucleated cell counts were estimated. Only in-frame clones appear in the TCRdb table, and some are missing; sequencing was by immunoSEQ multiplex PCR. The DNA was the basis for D and trimming; V, J and clone size are from that table. Of fewer than 80,000 clones listed, roughly 89% were seen once; the top ten hold roughly 8%. Germline V CDR1 and CDR2: PRHDT, FYEKMQ (reference sequence). The V and J ends lost 2 bases and 7 bases, in that order; junction bases with no gene match: 4. This CDR3 is 16 amino acids long. Specimen: peripheral blood. The sequence was collected from a man under 40 with acute or convalescent COVID-19. The chain carries TRBV13 and TRBJ2-1; the match to TRBD2 covers 14 bases. CDR3 nucleotides: TGTGCCAGCAGCTTACGGGGACTAGCGGGAGTAAATGAGCAGTTCTTC. Protein: CASSLRGLAGVNEQFF.